The entry below gives a single T cell receptor (beta chain) sequence along with its context. The sample originates from a study of blood T cell repertoires in COVID-19. The CDR3 has 17 residues. The germline V gene has CDR1 MNHEY and CDR2 SMNVEV (reference sequence). V dropped 2 bases and J dropped 1 base, with 16 bases sitting between them. Only in-frame clones appear in the TCRdb table, and some are missing; sequencing was by immunoSEQ multiplex PCR. The sample lists almost 250,000 clones, around 89% seen once, with approximately 4.1% in the top ten. Participants' reported clinical history set cohort assignment.

This chain uses TRBV27 with TRBJ2-3; possibly TRBD2 for D (6 bases). The sample consisted of PBMCs or T cells enriched from blood (not recorded which). This sequence originates from a woman in her 30s who had recovered from COVID-19. DNA of the CDR3: TGTGCCAGCAGTTTAAGACTAGGCCTAGGGGGCACAGATACGCAGTATTTT. Translation gives CASSLRLGLGGTDTQYF.